The TCR beta chain described here comes from a study of shared clonotypes between healthy human individuals. Whole-study context: Participating donors consisted of a couple of women and three men aged 18 to 49. Findings and limits, study-wide: Generation probabilities of non-shared clonotypes were lower (relative to those shared by all four donors). In several donors, around 4.5% of naive CD4 clonotypes appeared in common.

Over several immunoSEQ plates, each subset's genomic DNA was distributed in even portions. The data were produced by immunoSEQ multiplex PCR, yet TCRdb's version contains in-frame clones alone and is incomplete. The data show 2,500,000 or so clones, with roughly 93% seen just once and about 0.39% held by the top ten. Note on this clone: Antigen: not known.

Germline CDR1 reads SGHAT; CDR2 reads FQDESV (reference sequence). This CDR3 comprises 12 residues. Deletions cut 1 base from V and 5 bases from J, with 6 bases between. V usage is TRBV11-1 and J usage is TRBJ2-7; D is perhaps TRBD1 (5 bases). Sequencing was performed on naive CD4+ T cells from PBMCs. Indicated subset: CD45RA+ positively selected. The sequence came from a man between 18 and 29 years old in good health. Some clones in this sample may be carry-over from other donors' samples. Written as DNA, the CDR3 is TGTGCCAGCAGCTTAGTAGGGGACGAGCAGTACTTC. It translates to CASSLVGDEQYF.